This T cell receptor beta chain is from a study of blood T cell repertoires in COVID-19. This clone has a single count. The CDR3 has 18 residues. Germline V gene lookup returns CDR1 LGHNA and CDR2 YNFKEQ. The V gene end was trimmed by 4 bases and the J gene end by 0 bases; junction bases not matched to a gene: 6. Sequenced by immunoSEQ multiplex PCR; TCRdb stores in-frame clones only, minus some. The sample lists under 300,000 clones; more than 75% were seen once. Sequencing input: peripheral blood. The sequence came from a man at least 80 years old with acute or convalescent COVID-19. This chain joins TRBV4-2 and TRBJ2-2; TRBD2 matches at 12 bases. The CDR3 is CASSRGGLAGSNTGELFF. The CDR3 DNA sequence: TGTGCCAGCAGCCGGGGGGGACTAGCGGGTTCGAACACCGGGGAGCTGTTTTTT.